The 15 T cell receptor beta chains given below trace back to one sample, sequenced in a study of blood T cell repertoires in COVID-19 (dated by TCRdb to 2018 to 2020). The protocol used for the library was the immunoSEQ multiplex PCR assay. Imported from immuneACCESS, the table was reduced by TCRdb to in-frame sequences with V and J called. These copies leave out some clones; in studies compared against another copy, an unresolved V gene accounts for under half, and the cause of the remainder is not known. The sample table shows about 170,000 clones, and more than 65% are seen once. The ten largest account for roughly a tenth of the sample. Sample: peripheral blood. The receptors were sampled from a man aged 65 to 79 with active or convalescent COVID-19.

The chain joins TRBV28 to TRBJ2-2; 7 bases match TRBD2. The germline V gene encodes CDR1 MDHEN and CDR2 SYDVKM. This CDR3 contains 16 residues. V was pared by 3 bases and J by 2 bases, with 6 bases of the junction left unmatched. The CDR3 region is CASSFIGLVNTGELFF. For the CDR3, the DNA is TGTGCCAGCAGTTTTATAGGACTAGTAAACACCGGGGAGCTGTTTTTT.

CDR3 sequence reads: CSVESGSSYNEQFF. The CDR3 nucleotides are TGCAGCGTTGAGAGCGGTTCCTCCTACAATGAGCAGTTCTTC. V and J are TRBV29-1 and TRBJ2-1; a weak D match, TRBD2 (5 bases). Between the trimmed V and J ends, which lost 3 bases and 0 bases, there was a span of 9 bases. From germline, CDR1 is SQVTM and CDR2 ANQGSEA. The CDR3 covers 14 residues.

The V and J genes are TRBV6-5 and TRBJ1-4; no clear D gene. Trimming removed 5 bases from V and 4 bases from J, with 8 bases in between. In germline, CDR1 is MNHEY, CDR2 SVGAGI. The CDR3 spans 13 residues. The CDR3: CASSIRGNEKLFF. DNA of the CDR3: TGTGCCAGCAGTATCCGGGGTAATGAAAAACTGTTTTTT.

This rearrangement joins TRBV5-6 to TRBJ2-7, with D hard to call. This CDR3 is 13 amino acids long. Germline V CDR1 and CDR2: SGHDT, YYEEEE. Between the trimmed V and J ends, which lost 4 bases and 2 bases, there was a span of 10 bases. CDR3 nucleotides: TGTGCCAGCAGCCCCGGTTCGCCCTACGAGCAGTACTTC. As protein: CASSPGSPYEQYF.

This chain connects TRBV24-1 to TRBJ2-5, with 15 bases that match TRBD2. Germline CDR1 KGHDR, CDR2 SFDVKD. The ends lost 5 bases at V and 2 bases at J; junction bases unmatched: 8. This CDR3 comprises 18 residues. CDR3 region: CATSAGTSGRPKQETQYF. In DNA, the CDR3 is TGTGCCACCAGTGCTGGGACTAGCGGGAGGCCCAAACAAGAGACCCAGTACTTC.

This chain's CDR3 is CASSLTGGSSYEQYF. The CDR3 nucleotides read TGTGCCAGCAGCTTGACAGGGGGTAGCTCCTACGAGCAGTACTTC. The chain recombines TRBV11-1 with TRBJ2-7; 9 positions match TRBD1. This CDR3 comprises 15 residues. Per germline, CDR1 SGHAT and CDR2 FQDESV (reference sequence). The V segment lost 3 bases and the J segment 0 bases; nucleotides outside the gene matches: 3.

Only one count was recorded for this clone. The chain's CDR3 is CASSQVGTGGGDLFF. The DNA for the CDR3 is TGCGCCAGCAGCCAAGTAGGTACAGGGGGCGGGGACCTCTTCTTT. This sequence joins TRBV4-3 and TRBJ1-1, with TRBD1 identical over 9 bases. Looked up from germline, CDR1 is LGHNA and CDR2 is YSLEER. CDR3 length equals 15 residues. Losses at the gene ends were 1 base for V and 14 bases for J; bases not matched to a gene: 14.

The chain employs TRBV11-2 and TRBJ2-1; 8 positions match TRBD2. The CDR3 sequence is 16 residues long. Germline lookup yields CDR1 SGHAT and CDR2 FQNNGV. V gave up 4 bases and J gave up 8 bases; unmatched junction bases: 13. Here the CDR3 DNA reads TGTGCCAGCAGCTCCGGGGGGGACTATTGGGTACATGAGCAGTTCTTC. Its protein is CASSSGGDYWVHEQFF.

The gene calls are TRBV29-1 and TRBJ2-2; TRBD1 matches at 7 bases. With V trimmed by 4 bases and J by 1 base, 3 bases remained unmatched. The CDR3 contains 14 residues. The germline V gene has CDR1 SQVTM and CDR2 ANQGSEA. CDR3 region: CSVVRTGNTGELFF. CDR3 bases: TGCAGCGTTGTTAGGACAGGGAACACCGGGGAGCTGTTTTTT.

The chain carries TRBV15 and TRBJ1-5; 7 nucleotides agree with TRBD1. From germline, CDR1 is LNHNV and CDR2 YYDKDF (reference sequence). The CDR3 is made up of 15 amino acids. Trimming removed 5 bases from V and 9 bases from J; junction bases left unmatched: 13. CDR3 protein: CATSGAPQGRTPQHF. CDR3 DNA sequence: TGTGCCACCAGCGGGGCACCACAGGGGAGGACGCCCCAGCATTTT.

The CDR3 nucleotides read TGTGCCAGCAGCTTTTCGACAGGTCGTGTTCACGAGCAGTACTTC. Its protein product is CASSFSTGRVHEQYF. The rearrangement joins TRBV7-2 to TRBJ2-7; D might be TRBD1 (6 bases). V lost 3 bases and J lost 5, with 17 bases in between. Germline assignment: CDR1 SGHTA and CDR2 FQGNSA. CDR3 length: 15 amino acids.

This sequence joins TRBV15 and TRBJ2-6; D is perhaps TRBD1 (6 bases). The CDR3 has 17 amino acids. Germline CDR1 reads LNHNV; CDR2 reads YYDKDF (reference sequence). The ends were cut back, 1 base at V and 0 bases at J, with 10 bases in the middle. For the CDR3, the DNA is TGTGCCACCAGCAGAGCACAGGGACCCTCTGGGGCCAACGTCCTGACTTTC. Its protein product is CATSRAQGPSGANVLTF. Drawing the rest from reference TRBV15 and TRBJ2-6, the complete variable domain is DAMVIQNPRYQVTQFGKPVTLSCSQTLNHNVMYWYQQKSSQAPKLLFHYYDKDFNNEADTPDNFQSRRPNTSFCFLDIRSPGLGDTAMYLCATSRAQGPSGANVLTFGAGSRLTVL.

The genes are TRBV27 and TRBJ1-1; TRBD1 aligns across 9 bases. CDR3 length equals 16 residues. V was clipped by 5 bases and J by 1 base; unmatched bases: 8. Germline V CDR1 and CDR2: MNHEY, SMNVEV (reference sequence). The CDR3 nucleotides read TGTGCCAGCAGTCCGGGACAGGGAGGATCGAACACTGAAGCTTTCTTT. The encoded protein is CASSPGQGGSNTEAFF.

The rearrangement uses TRBV6-2 or TRBV6-3 and TRBJ1-4; D perhaps matches TRBD1 (6 bases). Deletions cut 2 bases from V and 0 bases from J, with 10 bases between. This CDR3 has 16 amino acids. Germline CDR1 is MNHEY and CDR2 is SVGEGT. This CDR3 is CASSYTGHATNEKLFF. CDR3 nucleotides: TGTGCCAGCAGTTACACGGGACACGCAACTAATGAAAAACTGTTTTTT.

The gene calls are TRBV6-2 or TRBV6-3 and TRBJ2-5; 8 nucleotides align to TRBD2. Germline V gene sequence: CDR1 MNHEY, CDR2 SVGEGT. With 1 base clipped from V and 3 bases from J, the junction kept 7 bases outside the gene matches. The length of the CDR3 is 16 residues. The CDR3 region is CASSYLAGTSKETQYF. DNA for the CDR3: TGTGCCAGCAGTTACTTAGCGGGGACTTCTAAAGAGACCCAGTACTTC.